Given below is one T cell receptor (beta chain) in context. As yet, its antigen is unknown. This sample was taken from a study of blood T cells in healthy people across ages. General study results and limits: Both naive CD4+ cell counts and diversity were greater in long-lived donors than in aged donors.

V was clipped by 5 bases and J by 0 bases; unmatched bases: 1. The CDR3 is 14 amino acids. CDR1 SGHTA and CDR2 FQGNSA come from the germline V gene. Donors were healthy Caucasian individuals from Russia aged roughly 6 to 90. Combining a sample-barcoded 5' primer with a J-beta primer mix, a second PCR ran for 7 to 11 cycles. Every cDNA molecule carried a tag from a template-switch adaptor bearing 12 random nucleotides. TCRdb passed the 5' RACE reads through MiXCR, listing each CDR3 protein once. The sample has about 1.5 million distinct CDR3 sequences; about 42% are singletons. The TCR comes from a woman aged 18-29 years in good health. Sequencing was carried out using blood. The chain combines TRBV7-2 with TRBJ1-2; 9 bases are shared with TRBD1. The CDR3 spells CASSGDRANYGYTF. The CDR3 nucleotides are TGTGCCAGCAGCGGGGACAGGGCTAACTATGGCTACACCTTC.